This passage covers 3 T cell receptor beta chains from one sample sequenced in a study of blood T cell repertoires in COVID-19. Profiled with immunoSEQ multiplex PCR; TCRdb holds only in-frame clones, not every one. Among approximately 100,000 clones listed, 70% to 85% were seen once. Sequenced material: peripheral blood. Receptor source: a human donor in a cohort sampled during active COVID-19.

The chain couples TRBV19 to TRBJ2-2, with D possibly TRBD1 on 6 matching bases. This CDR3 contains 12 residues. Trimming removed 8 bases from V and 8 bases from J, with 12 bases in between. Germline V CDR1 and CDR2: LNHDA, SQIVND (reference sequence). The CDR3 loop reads CASAGDWGELFF. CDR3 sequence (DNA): TGTGCCAGTGCAGGGGATTGGGGGGAGCTGTTTTTT.

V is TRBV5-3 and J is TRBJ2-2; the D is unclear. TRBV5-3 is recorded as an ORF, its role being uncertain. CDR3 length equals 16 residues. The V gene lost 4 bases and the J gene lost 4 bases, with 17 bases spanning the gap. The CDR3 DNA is TGTGCCAGAAGCCCTTATTTCCAGCGCAGCACCGGGGAGCTGTTTTTT. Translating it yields CARSPYFQRSTGELFF.

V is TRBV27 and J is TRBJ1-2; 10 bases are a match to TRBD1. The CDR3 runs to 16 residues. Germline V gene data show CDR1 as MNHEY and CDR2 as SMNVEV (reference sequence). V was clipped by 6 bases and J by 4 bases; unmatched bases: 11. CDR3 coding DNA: TGTGCCAGCAGCCTTTTGGGGGACAGGGGCCCCTATGGCTACACCTTC. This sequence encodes CASSLLGDRGPYGYTF.